One and the same sample provided the 25 T cell receptor beta chains below, sequenced in a study of T cell changes during pregnancy in multiple sclerosis (dated by TCRdb to the late 2010s). The library was generated by the immunoSEQ multiplex PCR assay. TCRdb re-hosts the immuneACCESS table, in-frame sequences only. Its copies lack some clones; in the studies checked, an unresolved V gene accounts for under half of them, and the cause for the rest is not known. This sample comprises some 80,000 clones, approximately 94% of them detected only once. The biggest ten clones account for around 2.5% of the sample. The specimen comprised peripheral blood, sampled in the third trimester of pregnancy. The receptors here all came from a female donor with multiple sclerosis, enrolled in a pregnancy study.

V is TRBV5-1 and J is TRBJ2-7; TRBD1 might be the D (6 bases). The V end was cut by 7 bases, the J end by 1 base, with 12 bases between. This CDR3 has 13 residues. Germline CDR1 and CDR2: SGHRS and YFSETQ. DNA for the CDR3: TGCGCCAGCCGGCAGGGGCGGTCCTACGAGCAGTACTTC. Protein product: CASRQGRSYEQYF. The full variable domain, in which reference TRBV5-1 and TRBJ2-7 provide the parts outside the CDR3, is KAGVTQTPRYLIKTRGQQVTLSCSPISGHRSVSWYQQTPGQGLQFLFEYFSETQRNKGNFPGRFSGRQFSNSRSEMNVSTLELGDSALYLCASRQGRSYEQYFGPGTRLTVT.

The rearrangement uses TRBV9 and TRBJ2-2; D is possibly TRBD1 (6 bases). This CDR3 is 16 amino acids long. Germline CDR1 reads SGDLS; CDR2 reads YYNGEE. Trimming removed 3 bases from V and 5 bases from J, with 17 bases in between. The CDR3: CASSDDGTQGTGELFF. In nucleotides, the CDR3 is TGTGCCAGCAGCGACGACGGGACCCAGGGGACCGGGGAGCTGTTTTTT. The full variable domain, with the rest looked up from reference TRBV9 and TRBJ2-2, is DSGVTQTPKHLITATGQRVTLRCSPRSGDLSVYWYQQSLDQGLQFLIQYYNGEERAKGNILERFSAQQFPDLHSELNLSSLELGDSALYFCASSDDGTQGTGELFFGEGSRLTVL.

This clone was recorded only once. For the CDR3, the DNA is TGTGCCAGCAGCTCTAGCTCCTACGAGCAGTACTTC. The encoded protein is CASSSSSYEQYF. This chain connects TRBV27 to TRBJ2-7; no reliable D call. The CDR3 totals 12 residues. The V end lost 6 bases, the J end lost 0 bases, and 6 bases lay between the germline ends. Germline CDR1 is MNHEY and CDR2 is SMNVEV (reference sequence).

This sequence joins TRBV12-1 and TRBJ2-1; the table assigns TRBD1, which was not confirmed against the DNA. TRBV12-1 is designated a pseudogene. The CDR3 extends over 13 amino acids. The DNA of the CDR3 is TGTGCCAGCAGCTTATGCTGGCACAATGAGCAGTTCTTC. This codes for CASSLCWHNEQFF.

This CDR3 reads CASSSGNSGNTIYF. CDR3 nucleotides: TGCGCCAGCAGCTCCGGGAACTCTGGAAACACCATATATTTT. V usage is TRBV5-1 and J usage is TRBJ1-3; the D is unclear. The length of the CDR3 is 14 residues. The V gene lost 3 bases and the J gene lost 0 bases, with 7 bases spanning the gap. From germline, CDR1 is SGHRS and CDR2 YFSETQ.

V is TRBV27 and J is TRBJ2-1; perhaps TRBD1 as D (5 bases). The V end was cut by 4 bases, the J end by 7 bases, with 11 bases between. The CDR3 extends over 13 amino acids. Germline CDR1 MNHEY, CDR2 SMNVEV (reference sequence). The CDR3 DNA is TGTGCCAGCAGTTATAGTTCAGGGAATGAGCAGTTCTTC. The encoded protein is CASSYSSGNEQFF.

V is TRBV19 and J is TRBJ1-1; 7 bases are shared with TRBD1. The CDR3 extends over 13 amino acids. Per germline, CDR1 LNHDA and CDR2 SQIVND (reference sequence). The junction had 8 bases not matched to a gene; V was cut back by 6 bases and J by 7 bases. CDR3 sequence: CASRNPGQHEAFF. The CDR3 DNA reads as TGTGCCAGTAGGAACCCGGGACAGCATGAAGCTTTCTTT.

This chain connects TRBV10-3 to TRBJ1-3; D is possibly TRBD1 (5 bases). CDR1 and CDR2 from the germline V gene are ENHRY and SYGVKD. V lost 10 bases and J 0 bases, leaving 10 bases between the germline ends. CDR3 length: 13 residues. CDR3 DNA sequence: TGTGCCACCGACAGTTCCTCTGGAAACACCATATATTTT. Translation gives CATDSSSGNTIYF.

The V call is TRBV27, the J call TRBJ2-4, with D possibly being TRBD2 (6 bases). The V gene lost 3 bases and the J gene lost 7 bases, with 19 bases spanning the gap. The CDR3 is 16 residues long. Germline assignment: CDR1 MNHEY and CDR2 SMNVEV (reference sequence). The CDR3, as DNA: TGTGCCAGCAGTTTGACCCAGGGAGGAGGGCCTAACATTCAGTACTTC. Amino acid sequence: CASSLTQGGGPNIQYF.

The chain couples TRBV23-1 to TRBJ2-1; 7 bases are a match to TRBD1. TRBV23-1 is noted as an ORF with a role that remains uncertain. Trimming removed 3 bases from V and 4 bases from J; junction bases left unmatched: 18. The CDR3 totals 19 residues. CDR3 sequence (DNA): TGCGCCAGCAGTCACTACATCGGGGCAGGACAGGAGAAATACAATGAGCAGTTCTTC. Translation: CASSHYIGAGQEKYNEQFF.

The rearrangement links TRBV7-3 to TRBJ1-3, with D perhaps matching TRBD1 (5 bases). The CDR3 totals 19 residues. The germline V gene has CDR1 SGHTA and CDR2 FQGTGA. V lost 1 base and J lost 0, with 19 bases in between. The CDR3 nucleotides are TGTGCCAGCAGCTTAATTAAAGCCAACGACAGCCTCTCTGGAAACACCATATATTTT. Translating it yields CASSLIKANDSLSGNTIYF.

V usage is TRBV5-8 and J usage is TRBJ1-1; 7 nucleotides line up with TRBD1. CDR3 length equals 15 residues. V gave up 4 bases and J gave up 1 base; unmatched junction bases: 7. Germline CDR1 is SGHTS and CDR2 is YDEGEE. Here the CDR3 reads CASSATGVWNTEAFF. Written as DNA, the CDR3 is TGTGCCAGCAGCGCTACAGGGGTGTGGAACACTGAAGCTTTCTTT.

The V and J genes are TRBV7-3 and TRBJ1-2, with D unclear. The CDR3 runs 11 residues. Trimming took off 2 bases at V and 8 bases at J, with 6 bases between the two ends. Per germline, CDR1 SGHTA and CDR2 FQGTGA. Here the CDR3 DNA reads TGTGCCAGCAGCTTACGTATAGGCTACACCTTC. Its protein product is CASSLRIGYTF.

The CDR3 DNA reads TGTGCCAGCAGCACACTACCGGGACAGGGGGCTGCTGAAGCTTTCTTT. Protein sequence: CASSTLPGQGAAEAFF. The chain links TRBV5-8 to TRBJ1-1; TRBD1 matches 12 bases. V shed 4 bases and J 6 bases; nucleotides not matched to a gene: 10. This CDR3 has 16 amino acids. Germline lookup yields CDR1 SGHTS and CDR2 YDEGEE.

The chain employs TRBV29-1 and TRBJ1-4, with 7 bases aligning to TRBD1. This CDR3 has 13 residues. Unmatched junction bases numbered 8, after V lost 7 bases and J lost 6 bases. Germline CDR1 and CDR2: SQVTM and ANQGSEA. CDR3 loop: CSALTGRDEKLFF. In DNA, the CDR3 is TGCAGCGCCCTGACAGGGAGAGATGAAAAACTGTTTTTT. Full variable domain (rest looked up from reference TRBV29-1 and TRBJ1-4): SAVISQKPSRDICQRGTSLTIQCQVDSQVTMMFWYRQQPGQSLTLIATANQGSEATYESGFVIDKFPISRPNLTFSTLTVSNMSPEDSSIYLCSALTGRDEKLFFGSGTQLSVL.

The gene calls are TRBV6-5 and TRBJ2-2; maybe TRBD1 (7 bases). Germline-derived CDR1 and CDR2 are MNHEY and SVGAGI. Trimming pared 7 bases from V and 5 bases from J, leaving 14 bases between. This CDR3 spans 14 amino acids. The CDR3 region has the DNA TGTGCCAGCACCGCGGAGGGGGCAACCGGGGAGCTGTTTTTT. It yields the protein CASTAEGATGELFF.

CDR3 nucleotides: TGTGCCAGCAGGGCGGGCCACGAGCAGTTCTTC. This encodes CASRAGHEQFF. The rearrangement links TRBV7-2 to TRBJ2-1, with D possibly TRBD2 on 5 matching bases. This CDR3 is 11 amino acids long. The germline V gene encodes CDR1 SGHTA and CDR2 FQGNSA. The ends were cut back, 6 bases at V and 10 bases at J, with 10 bases in the middle.

J is TRBJ1-4 and V is TRBV7-2; D is ambiguous. V lost 1 base, J lost 0 bases, and 9 bases lay in between. The CDR3 is made up of 16 amino acids. Germline CDR1 is SGHTA and CDR2 is FQGNSA. The CDR3, as DNA: TGTGCCAGCAGCTTAGGATCGTGGCCAACTAATGAAAAACTGTTTTTT. This translates into CASSLGSWPTNEKLFF.

The J gene is TRBJ2-5, the V gene TRBV5-1, with D possibly matching TRBD1 (5 bases). The J call is uncertain, as TRBJ2-7 better fits the DNA end. This CDR3 has 14 residues. Per germline, CDR1 SGHRS and CDR2 YFSETQ. The CDR3 nucleotides read TGCGCCACCCCGCGGAAGGGGTGCTCCTACGAGCAGTACTTC. This sequence encodes CATPRKGCSYEQYF.

The chain links TRBV7-2 to TRBJ2-7, with D perhaps TRBD1 (5 bases). V lost 2 bases to trimming and J lost 0 bases, with 14 bases between them. There are 16 residues in the CDR3. Germline V gene lookup returns CDR1 SGHTA and CDR2 FQGNSA. The CDR3 sequence: CASSLSRRASSYEQYF. The DNA of the CDR3 is TGTGCCAGCAGCTTATCCCGCAGGGCAAGCTCCTACGAGCAGTACTTC.

The genes are TRBV7-8 and TRBJ2-5; 10 bases agree with TRBD1. This CDR3 region has 20 residues. V was pared by 3 bases and J by 3 bases, with 19 bases of the junction left unmatched. Germline CDR1 SGHVS, CDR2 FQNEAQ. The DNA for the CDR3 is TGTGCCAGCAGCTTCGGGTTTACCGGGACAGGGGCCCTACTGGAAGAGACCCAGTACTTC. Its translation: CASSFGFTGTGALLEETQYF.

The genes are TRBV12-2 and TRBJ1-5. TRBV12-2 is deemed a pseudogene. The CDR3 is 16 amino acids. CDR3 in DNA: TGTGCAAGTCGCTTACGGACTGGGGAGGGCAATCAGCCCCAGCATTTT. It encodes CASRLRTGEGNQPQHF.

This chain links TRBV6-5 with TRBJ2-5, with a possible D match to TRBD1 (5 bases). Between the trimmed V and J ends, which lost 7 bases and 2 bases, there was a span of 14 bases. Germline CDR1 is MNHEY and CDR2 is SVGAGI. CDR3 length: 14 residues. As DNA, the CDR3 is TGTGCCAGCACTTCCCTCGACAGACAAGAGACCCAGTACTTC. It yields the protein CASTSLDRQETQYF.

The chain combines TRBV30 with TRBJ2-3, with D maybe TRBD1 (5 bases). Germline V lookup: CDR1 GTSNPN, CDR2 SVGIG (reference sequence). CDR3 length equals 12 residues. V lost 0 bases to trimming and J lost 7 bases, with 8 bases between them. The chain's CDR3 is CAWSVDRNTQYF. In DNA, the CDR3 is TGTGCCTGGAGTGTTGACAGAAATACGCAGTATTTT.

This clone has a single count. This chain joins TRBV30 and TRBJ2-4, with 15 bases that match TRBD2. Germline V gene data show CDR1 as GTSNPN and CDR2 as SVGIG (reference sequence). The V and J ends lost 5 bases and 6 bases, in that order; junction bases with no gene match: 8. This CDR3 contains 16 residues. In DNA, the CDR3 is TGTGCCTGGGGCGGGACTAGCGGGGGGCTACGAAACATTCAGTACTTC. Its translation: CAWGGTSGGLRNIQYF.